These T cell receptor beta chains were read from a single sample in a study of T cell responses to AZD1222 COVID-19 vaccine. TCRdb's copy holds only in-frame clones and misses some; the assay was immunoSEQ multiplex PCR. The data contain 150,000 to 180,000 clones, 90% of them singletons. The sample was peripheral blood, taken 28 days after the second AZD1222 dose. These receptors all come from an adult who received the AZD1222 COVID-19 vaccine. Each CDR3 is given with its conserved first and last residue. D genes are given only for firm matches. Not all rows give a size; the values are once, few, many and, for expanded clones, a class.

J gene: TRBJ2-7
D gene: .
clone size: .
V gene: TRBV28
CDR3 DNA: TGTGCCAGCAGAGTACAGCCTTCCTACGAGCAGTACTTC
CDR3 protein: CASRVQPSYEQYF

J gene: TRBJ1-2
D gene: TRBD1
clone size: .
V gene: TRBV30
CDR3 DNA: TGTGCCTGGAGAGCCCTCCGGGACAGGGGTCATGGCTACACCTTC
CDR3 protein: CAWRALRDRGHGYTF

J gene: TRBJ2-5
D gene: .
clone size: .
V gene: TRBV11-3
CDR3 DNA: TGTGCCAGCAGCAACCGGGCCCATGGAGAAGAGACCCAGTACTTC
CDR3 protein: CASSNRAHGEETQYF

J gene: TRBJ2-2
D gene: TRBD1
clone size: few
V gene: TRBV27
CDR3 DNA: TGTGCCACCATTCAGGGGGCGGGGACCGGGGAGCTGTTTTTT
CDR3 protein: CATIQGAGTGELFF

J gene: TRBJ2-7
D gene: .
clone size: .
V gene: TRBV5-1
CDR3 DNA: TGCGCCAGCAGCCGGGGAGATTTAGCCGCCTACGAGCAGTACTTC
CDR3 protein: CASSRGDLAAYEQYF

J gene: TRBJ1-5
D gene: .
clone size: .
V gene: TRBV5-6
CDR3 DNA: TGTGCCAGCAGCTTGAGGCCAGCTAATCAGCCCCAGCATTTT
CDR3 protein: CASSLRPANQPQHF

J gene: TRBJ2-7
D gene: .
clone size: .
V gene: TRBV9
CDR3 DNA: TGTGCCAGCAGCGTAGGGAACAGGGCCTCCTACGAGCAGTACTTC
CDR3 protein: CASSVGNRASYEQYF

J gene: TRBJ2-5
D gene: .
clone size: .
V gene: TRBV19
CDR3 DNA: TGTGCCAGTAGTAGCGGGATTCAAGAGACCCAGTACTTC
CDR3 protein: CASSSGIQETQYF

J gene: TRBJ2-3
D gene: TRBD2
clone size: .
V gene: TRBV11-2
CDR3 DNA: TGTGCCAGCAGCTTAGGGGGTAGCGGGGCAGATACGCAGTATTTT
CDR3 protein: CASSLGGSGADTQYF

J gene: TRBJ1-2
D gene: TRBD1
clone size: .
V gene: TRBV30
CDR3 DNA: TGTGCCTGGAGTGGGGACAGGGACCCTGGCTACACCTTC
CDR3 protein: CAWSGDRDPGYTF

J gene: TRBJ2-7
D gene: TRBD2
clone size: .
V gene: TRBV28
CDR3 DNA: TGTGCCAGCAGGTCGGGACTAGCGGGAGGCTCCTACGAGCAGTACTTC
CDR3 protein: CASRSGLAGGSYEQYF

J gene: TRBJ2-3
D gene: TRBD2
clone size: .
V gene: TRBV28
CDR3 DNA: TGTGCCAGCAGTTTATCCATTGGGGCCGGGACTAGCAGCACAGATACGCAGTATTTT
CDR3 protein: CASSLSIGAGTSSTDTQYF

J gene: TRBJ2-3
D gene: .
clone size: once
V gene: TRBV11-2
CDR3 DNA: TGTGCCAGCAGCTTAGAAGTGGGCGCGCAGTATTTT
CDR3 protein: CASSLEVGAQYF

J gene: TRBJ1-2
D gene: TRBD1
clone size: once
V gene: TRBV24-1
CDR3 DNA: TGTGCCACCAGTGATGGACAGGGGAACTATGGCTACACCTTC
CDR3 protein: CATSDGQGNYGYTF

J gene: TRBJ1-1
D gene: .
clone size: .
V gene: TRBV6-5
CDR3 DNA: TGTGCCAGCAGTTACGACGGACCGAACACTGAAGCTTTCTTT
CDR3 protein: CASSYDGPNTEAFF

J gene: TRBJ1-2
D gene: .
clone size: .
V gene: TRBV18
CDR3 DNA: TGTGCCAGCTCACCAAGCCAATCGGATGGCTACACCTTC
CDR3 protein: CASSPSQSDGYTF

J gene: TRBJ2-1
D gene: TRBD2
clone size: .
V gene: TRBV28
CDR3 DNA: TGTGCCCTTGCTAGCGGGATTAATAATGAGCAGTTCTTC
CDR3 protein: CALASGINNEQFF

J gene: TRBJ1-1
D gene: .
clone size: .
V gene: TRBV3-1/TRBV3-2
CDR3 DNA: TGTGCCAGCAGCCGACGACCGGGACGTACTGAAGCTTTCTTT
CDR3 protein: CASSRRPGRTEAFF

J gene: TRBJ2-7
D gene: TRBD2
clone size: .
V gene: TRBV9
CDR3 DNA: TGTGCCAGCAGCGTCACTAGCGGGGCAACCTACGAGCAGTACTTC
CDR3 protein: CASSVTSGATYEQYF

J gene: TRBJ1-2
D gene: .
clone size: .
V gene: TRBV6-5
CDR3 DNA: TGTGCCAGCAGGACTAGTAATCTCTATGGCTACACCTTC
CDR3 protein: CASRTSNLYGYTF

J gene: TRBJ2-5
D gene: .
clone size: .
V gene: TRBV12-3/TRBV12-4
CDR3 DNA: TGTGCCAGCAGTTCCTACTCACAAGAGACCCAGTACTTC
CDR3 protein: CASSSYSQETQYF

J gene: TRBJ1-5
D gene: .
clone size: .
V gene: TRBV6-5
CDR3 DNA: TGTGCCAGCAGTTACTCGGCGGGAGACAATCAGCCCCAGCATTTT
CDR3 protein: CASSYSAGDNQPQHF

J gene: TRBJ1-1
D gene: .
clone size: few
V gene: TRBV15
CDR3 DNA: TGTGCCACCAGCAAGGACAGATCGAACACTGAAGCTTTCTTT
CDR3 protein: CATSKDRSNTEAFF

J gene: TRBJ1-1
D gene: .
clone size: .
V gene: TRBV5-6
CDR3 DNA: TGTGCCAGCAGCTTGGATCGGGGGAGCACTGAAGCTTTCTTT
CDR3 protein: CASSLDRGSTEAFF

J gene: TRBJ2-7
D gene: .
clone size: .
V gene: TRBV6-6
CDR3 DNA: TGTGCCAGCAGTTACTCGCAGGGGACGTCCTACGAGCAGTACTTC
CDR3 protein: CASSYSQGTSYEQYF

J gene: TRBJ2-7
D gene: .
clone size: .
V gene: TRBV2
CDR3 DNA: TGTGCCAGCGAAGGGGGTGGCTCCTACGAGCAGTACTTC
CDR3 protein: CASEGGGSYEQYF

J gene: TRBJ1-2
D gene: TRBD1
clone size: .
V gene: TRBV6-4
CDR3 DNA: TGTGCCAGCAGTGACGGGACAGGGGGCTATGGCTACACCTTC
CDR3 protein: CASSDGTGGYGYTF

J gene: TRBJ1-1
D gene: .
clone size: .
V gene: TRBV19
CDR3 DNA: TGTGCCAGTAGTCAGGGACGGGACTTCATGAACACTGAAGCTTTCTTT
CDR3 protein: CASSQGRDFMNTEAFF

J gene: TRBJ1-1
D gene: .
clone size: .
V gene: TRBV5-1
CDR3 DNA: TGCGCCAGCAGGCTAAGGGGGGGCATAACGAACACTGAAGCTTTCTTT
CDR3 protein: CASRLRGGITNTEAFF

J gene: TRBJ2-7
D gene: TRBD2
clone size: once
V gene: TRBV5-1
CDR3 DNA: TGCGCCAGCAGCCTAGCGGGGACCTACGAGCAGTACTTC
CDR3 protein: CASSLAGTYEQYF

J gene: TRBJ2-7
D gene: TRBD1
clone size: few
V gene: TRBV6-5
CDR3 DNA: TGTGCCAGTGTACGGACAGGAGGTGCCCACGAGCAGTACTTC
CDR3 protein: CASVRTGGAHEQYF

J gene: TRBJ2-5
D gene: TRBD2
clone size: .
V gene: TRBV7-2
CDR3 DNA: TGTGCCAGCAGCTTAGTAGCGGGAGGCTCCCAAGAGACCCAGTACTTC
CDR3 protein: CASSLVAGGSQETQYF

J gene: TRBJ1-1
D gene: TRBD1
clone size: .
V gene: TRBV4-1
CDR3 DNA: TGCGCCAGCAGCCACCAAACCGGGACAGGGGGCAGAGTGAACACTGAAGCTTTCTTT
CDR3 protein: CASSHQTGTGGRVNTEAFF

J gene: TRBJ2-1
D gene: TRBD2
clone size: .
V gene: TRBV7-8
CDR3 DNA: TGTGCCAGCAGCTTGCGATCAAGCGGGAGCAACGGGGTGCAGTTCTTC
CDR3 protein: CASSLRSSGSNGVQFF

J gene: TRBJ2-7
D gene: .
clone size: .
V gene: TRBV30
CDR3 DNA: TGTGCCTGCGGTCGGCCCGAGCAGTACTTC
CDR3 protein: CACGRPEQYF

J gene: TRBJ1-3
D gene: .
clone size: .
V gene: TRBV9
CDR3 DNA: TGTGCCAGCAGCGTAACCTCTGACAGATCTGGAAACACCATATATTTT
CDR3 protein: CASSVTSDRSGNTIYF

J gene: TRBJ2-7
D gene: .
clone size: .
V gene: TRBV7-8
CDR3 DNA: TGTGCCAGCAGCCTCGCGGGACACATCTACGAGCAGTACTTC
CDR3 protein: CASSLAGHIYEQYF

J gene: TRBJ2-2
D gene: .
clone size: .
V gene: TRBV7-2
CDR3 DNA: TGTGCCAGCAGCTTAGTTACCTCCTCGTCCGGGGAGCTGTTTTTT
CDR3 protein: CASSLVTSSSGELFF

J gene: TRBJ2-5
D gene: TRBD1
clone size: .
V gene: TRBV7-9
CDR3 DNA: TGTGCCAGCAGCTTACGACAGGGGGAGACCCAGTACTTC
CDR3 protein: CASSLRQGETQYF

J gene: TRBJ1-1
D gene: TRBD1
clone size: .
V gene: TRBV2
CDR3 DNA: TGTGCCAGCAGGGTGGACAGGGGCGCGAACACTGAAGCTTTCTTT
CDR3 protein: CASRVDRGANTEAFF

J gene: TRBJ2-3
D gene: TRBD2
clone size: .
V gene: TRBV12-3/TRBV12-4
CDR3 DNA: TGTGCCAGCAGTTTTAACGGGGGAGGGACGCAGTATTTT
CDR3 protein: CASSFNGGGTQYF

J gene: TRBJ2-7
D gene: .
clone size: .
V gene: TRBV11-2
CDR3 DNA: TGTGCCAGCAGCTTACGCCTGGGGACCTCCTACGAGCAGTACTTC
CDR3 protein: CASSLRLGTSYEQYF

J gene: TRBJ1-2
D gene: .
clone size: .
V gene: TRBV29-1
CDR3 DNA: TGCAGCGTTGACAGGTTAATGGGAAATGGCTACACCTTC
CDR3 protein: CSVDRLMGNGYTF

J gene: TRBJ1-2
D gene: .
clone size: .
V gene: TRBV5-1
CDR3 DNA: TGCGCCAGCAGCCTGGACACTTCTAACTATGGCTACACCTTC
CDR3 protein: CASSLDTSNYGYTF

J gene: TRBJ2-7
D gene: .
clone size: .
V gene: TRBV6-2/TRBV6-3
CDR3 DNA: TGTGCCAGCAGTTACCCCAGGGTATCAGGCTACGAGCAGTACTTC
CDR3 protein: CASSYPRVSGYEQYF

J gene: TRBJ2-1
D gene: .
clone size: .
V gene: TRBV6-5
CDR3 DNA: TGTGCCAGCAAGGAACTTGGGGGGAATGAGCAGTTCTTC
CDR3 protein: CASKELGGNEQFF